This T cell receptor (beta chain) was sequenced for a study of OX40 agonist ivuxolimab in advanced cancers. This CDR3 contains 14 residues. Looked up from germline, CDR1 is MNHEY and CDR2 is SVGAGI. Trimming removed 2 bases from V and 8 bases from J, with 13 bases in between. Sequencing was performed with immunoSEQ multiplex PCR; in TCRdb, only in-frame clones are kept and a portion is missing. The sample lists tens of thousands of clones, 86% occurring once. The sequence was obtained from an adult with an advanced solid tumor such as melanoma, head and neck, liver or kidney cancer. The sequencing used CD4+ or CD8+ T cells sorted from blood, collected in a trial of the OX40 agonist ivuxolimab. This chain uses TRBV6-5 with TRBJ2-1; D is unclear. The chain's CDR3 is CASSYDGETDEQFF. CDR3 DNA: TGTGCCAGCAGTTACGATGGTGAGACGGATGAGCAGTTCTTC.